This note documents a single TCR beta chain sequence. The junction differs from germline at one of its ends, possibly a read error. The data were taken from a study of blood T cell repertoires in COVID-19. About the study: Donors in the United States, Italy and Spain gave samples during acute or convalescent COVID-19. Nucleic acid was either cDNA or gDNA, and it came from T cells, B-cell-depleted T cells, or PBMCs.

Generated by immunoSEQ multiplex PCR, the TCRdb table keeps only in-frame clones and is missing some. The sample lists about 170,000 clones, approximately 84% occurring once. The sequencing sample was made of peripheral blood. The source of this sequence is a man in his forties or fifties who had recovered from COVID-19.

The CDR3 here is CSGELGGTEAFF. In nucleotides, the CDR3 is TGCAGCGGTGAACTCGGAGGCACTGAAGCTTTCTTT. The rearrangement uses TRBV29-1 and TRBJ1-1, with D hard to call. This CDR3 contains 12 residues. Per the germline V gene, CDR1 is SQVTM and CDR2 is ANQGSEA.